This T cell receptor beta chain was identified in a study of STAT5B mutations in CD4+ large granular lymphocyte leukemia. Clones were sequenced by immunoSEQ multiplex PCR, and TCRdb holds only the in-frame ones, with some missing. Among fewer than 25,000 clones listed, around 76% were seen once. Trimming shortened V by 6 bases and J by 7 bases, and 17 bases separated the two germline ends. The CDR3 sequence is 15 residues long. Germline CDR1 reads SGHRS; CDR2 reads YFSETQ. The sequence was obtained from a human donor in good health. The sequenced sample consisted of CD4+ T cells from blood buffy coats. The genes are TRBV5-1 and TRBJ1-6; possibly TRBD1 for D (6 bases). In DNA, the CDR3 is TGCGCCAGCAACCGCGAGGGGGACGGGAATTCACCCCTCCACTTT. This codes for CASNREGDGNSPLHF.